These 18 T cell receptor beta chains originate from one sample sequenced in a study of shared clonotypes between healthy human individuals. Sequencing was performed with immunoSEQ multiplex PCR; in TCRdb, only in-frame clones are kept and a portion is missing. The sample lists 2 million to 2.5 million clones; nearly 97% were seen once. The sequenced material came from naive CD4+ T cells sorted from blood. Subset here: CD45RA+ positively selected. Source of these receptors: a man between 18 and 29 years old in good health.

V and J are TRBV7-3 and TRBJ2-5, with D possibly being TRBD2 (5 bases). The CDR3 runs to 16 residues. V shed 5 bases and J shed 5 bases, with 21 bases lying between them. CDR1 is SGHTA, CDR2 FQGTGA, per germline. This CDR3 is CASSPNRGTNGETQYF. The CDR3 DNA reads as TGTGCCAGCAGCCCAAACCGGGGTACCAATGGGGAGACCCAGTACTTC.

The V call is TRBV5-6, the J call TRBJ2-1; 9 bases agree with TRBD1. Germline CDR1 and CDR2: SGHDT and YYEEEE. The V segment lost 4 bases and the J segment 5 bases; nucleotides outside the gene matches: 7. The CDR3 is made up of 15 amino acids. In DNA, the CDR3 is TGTGCCAGCAGCCCGGACAGGGGCTTTCACAATGAGCAGTTCTTC. Residues: CASSPDRGFHNEQFF.

The chain joins TRBV7-9 to TRBJ2-5; 9 positions match TRBD1. Germline trimming cut 7 bases from V and 3 bases from J; bases unmatched to any gene: 6. The CDR3 length is 14 residues. CDR1 and CDR2 from the germline V gene are SEHNR and FQNEAQ (reference sequence). The CDR3 sequence: CASTSWTGEETQYF. The CDR3 DNA sequence: TGTGCCAGCACGTCCTGGACAGGGGAAGAGACCCAGTACTTC.

The chain recombines TRBV9 with TRBJ1-4; tentative D call: TRBD1 (5 bases). CDR1 is SGDLS and CDR2 is YYNGEE in the germline V gene. Trimming removed 5 bases at V and 3 bases at J, with 14 bases between. CDR3 length: 15 residues. CDR3 coding DNA: TGTGCCAGCAGTCGGGGGGACGGATCTAATGAAAAACTGTTTTTT. Its translation: CASSRGDGSNEKLFF.

This sequence joins TRBV2 and TRBJ2-1; D gene ambiguous. This CDR3 contains 13 residues. Trimming took off 1 base at V and 9 bases at J, with 10 bases between the two ends. CDR1 and CDR2 from the germline V gene are SNHLY and FYNNEI. The CDR3 loop reads CASSEGIKGEQFF. As DNA, the CDR3 is TGTGCCAGCAGTGAAGGGATCAAGGGTGAGCAGTTCTTC.

The rearrangement joins TRBV10-1 to TRBJ2-7; 10 nucleotides align to TRBD2. J gave up 8 bases and V 2 bases, and 6 bases lay outside the gene matches. Germline V gene sequence: CDR1 WNHNN, CDR2 SYGVQD (reference sequence). This CDR3 has 14 amino acids. The CDR3, as DNA: TGCGCCAGCAGTGAGAGTAGCGGGAGGCCTCAGCAGTACTTC. It is translated as CASSESSGRPQQYF.

V gene TRBV10-1 combines with J gene TRBJ1-1, with 8 bases matching TRBD1. After removal of 4 bases from V and 4 bases from J, the junction contained 8 bases not matched to a gene. The CDR3 contains 15 residues. The V gene's germline CDR1 is WNHNN and CDR2 SYGVQD (reference sequence). The CDR3 is CASSGTGQGTTEAFF. The CDR3 DNA reads as TGCGCCAGCAGTGGTACCGGACAGGGAACCACTGAAGCTTTCTTT.

A word on this clone: Distinct nucleotide sequences in the sample also encode this CDR3. The rearrangement joins TRBV18 to TRBJ1-6; D perhaps matches TRBD1 (6 bases). This CDR3 region has 14 residues. The V end lost 2 bases, the J end lost 7 bases, and 9 bases lay between the germline ends. CDR1 and CDR2 (germline): KGHSH, LQKENI. The CDR3 loop is CASSPGGSNSPLHF. CDR3 nucleotide sequence: TGTGCCAGCTCACCAGGGGGCAGCAATTCACCCCTCCACTTT.

This sequence joins TRBV6-1 and TRBJ2-7; 7 bases are a match to TRBD1. In germline, CDR1 is MNHNS, CDR2 SASEGT. The V segment lost 4 bases and the J segment 5 bases; nucleotides outside the gene matches: 5. The length of the CDR3 is 13 residues. CDR3 coding DNA: TGTGCCAGCAGTGGACAGGGTATGAACGAGCAGTACTTC. Amino acid sequence: CASSGQGMNEQYF.

The chain uses TRBV5-4 and TRBJ2-7, with TRBD2 matching over 11 bases. After removal of 0 bases from V and 4 bases from J, the junction contained 6 bases not matched to a gene. Germline CDR1 is SGHNT and CDR2 is YYREEE (reference sequence). This CDR3 is 16 amino acids long. The CDR3 protein is CASSLDPGLADYEQYF. The CDR3, as DNA: TGTGCCAGCAGCTTGGATCCGGGACTAGCGGATTACGAGCAGTACTTC.

V is TRBV5-1 and J is TRBJ1-6, with 8 positions matching TRBD1. This CDR3 is built from 16 residues. Losses at the gene ends were 0 bases for V and 6 bases for J; bases not matched to a gene: 5. Germline lookup yields CDR1 SGHRS and CDR2 YFSETQ. CDR3 sequence (DNA): TGCGCCAGCAGCTTGGCCAGGGGGCACGTTAATTCACCCCTCCACTTT. Its protein product is CASSLARGHVNSPLHF.

The chain combines TRBV6-5 with TRBJ1-3, with D possibly TRBD1 on 5 matching bases. The V end was cut by 0 bases, the J end by 0 bases, with 9 bases between. Per germline, CDR1 MNHEY and CDR2 SVGAGI. This CDR3 region has 16 residues. CDR3 in amino acids: CASSYSSGLSGNTIYF. CDR3 DNA sequence: TGTGCCAGCAGTTACTCCTCAGGGCTCTCTGGAAACACCATATATTTT.

As concerns this clone: Within the sample, other DNA sequences also encode this same CDR3. The chain joins TRBV5-1 to TRBJ2-2; D call uncertain. V was shortened by 0 bases and J by 0 bases, with 9 bases between the two germline ends. This CDR3 region has 16 residues. Germline V lookup: CDR1 SGHRS, CDR2 YFSETQ. In DNA, the CDR3 is TGCGCCAGCAGCTTGGCGGGCGGACCGAACACCGGGGAGCTGTTTTTT. Protein: CASSLAGGPNTGELFF.

The chain has TRBV18 and TRBJ1-3, with TRBD1 identical over 7 bases. The length of the CDR3 is 13 residues. Trimming took 8 bases from V and 2 from J; bases not matched to a gene: 3. Germline lookup yields CDR1 KGHSH and CDR2 LQKENI. The CDR3 DNA reads as TGTGCCAGCGCAACAGGGGCTGGAAACACCATATATTTT. It codes for CASATGAGNTIYF.

V is TRBV30 and J is TRBJ1-4; D is possibly TRBD1 (6 bases). V shed 0 bases and J shed 3 bases, with 11 bases lying between them. The CDR3 loop spans 15 amino acids. The germline V gene encodes CDR1 GTSNPN and CDR2 SVGIG (reference sequence). DNA for the CDR3: TGTGCCTGGAGTGTATGGTCAGGGGCTAATGAAAAACTGTTTTTT. It encodes CAWSVWSGANEKLFF. Supplemented by reference TRBV30 and TRBJ1-4, the full variable domain reads SQTIHQWPATLVQPVGSPLSLECTVEGTSNPNLYWYRQAAGRGLQLLFYSVGIGQISSEVPQNLSASRPQDRQFILSSKKLLLSDSGFYLCAWSVWSGANEKLFFGSGTQLSVL.

The chain is built from TRBV7-2 and TRBJ2-4; D may be TRBD2 (5 bases). Germline loops: CDR1 SGHTA, CDR2 FQGNSA. This CDR3 has 14 amino acids. Trimming took off 4 bases at V and 4 bases at J, with 11 bases between the two ends. CDR3 region: CASSSTGVKNIQYF. CDR3 DNA sequence: TGTGCCAGCAGCTCAACCGGGGTGAAAAACATTCAGTACTTC.

This clone has just one count. This CDR3 is CASSLEVGEKETQYF. CDR3 DNA: TGTGCCAGCAGCTTGGAGGTGGGGGAAAAAGAGACCCAGTACTTC. This chain joins TRBV5-6 and TRBJ2-5; perhaps D is TRBD1 or TRBD2 (5 bases each). This CDR3 comprises 15 residues. V lost 0 bases and J lost 3, with 12 bases in between. Germline V gene lookup returns CDR1 SGHDT and CDR2 YYEEEE.

The chain couples TRBV11-2 to TRBJ2-2, with TRBD2 matching 7 bases. The V gene end was trimmed by 4 bases and the J gene end by 3 bases; junction bases not matched to a gene: 2. The CDR3 is 14 amino acids. CDR1 and CDR2 (germline): SGHAT, FQNNGV. Here the CDR3 reads CASSSRGDTGELFF. The CDR3 DNA reads TGTGCCAGCAGCTCCCGGGGGGACACCGGGGAGCTGTTTTTT.